This TCR beta chain originates from a study of T cells in Graves' hyperthyroidism and ophthalmopathy. Study-wide findings and caveats: Stable hyperthyroidism was separated from ophthalmopathy by a model based on 13 V-J features. For ophthalmopathy, model prediction preceded onset by a median around six months.

V was shortened by 4 bases and J by 7 bases, with 14 bases between the two germline ends. Germline V gives CDR1 MRHNA, CDR2 SNTAGT. The CDR3 loop spans 13 amino acids. With regard to this clonotype: What it binds is not known.

RNA transcripts provided the source from which TCR beta CDR3 regions were amplified. HTBI primers were the set used in a first-round RT-PCR of the TCR CDR3. A single record per CDR3 protein comes from TCRdb applying MiXCR to the multiplex PCR reads. The data show fewer than 750,000 distinct CDR3 sequences, roughly 14% seen once. Clinical symptoms, serum thyroxine and TRAb, thyroid ultrasound and orbital computed tomography together formed the diagnostic basis. The chain is built from TRBV6-4 and TRBJ2-7; D perhaps matches TRBD2 (5 bases). Specimen: blood. The TCR was taken from a woman aged 35 to 49 with Graves' ophthalmopathy. CDR3 sequence (DNA): TGTGCCAGCAGTGGATCGAGCGGCTGGGAGCAGTACTTC. Encoded protein: CASSGSSGWEQYF.